This TCR beta chain came from a study of beta chain features in type 1 diabetes. Turning to the study itself: Examined across all samples were around 110,000,000 sorted cells.

Study findings and constraints: Shortening that was moderate but significant affected the TCRB CDR3s of Type 1 diabetes patients in all four CD4+ subsets. PCR might favor shorter templates, equally in patients and controls. The similarity of naive, central memory and Treg TCRB repertoires appeared greater among patients than among healthy donors.

Expressed TCRB transcripts got sequenced, as all isolated RNA was reverse transcribed. Here immunoSEQ multiplex PCR was the method, and the copy in TCRdb shows in-frame clones only, minus some. The data show under 300,000 clones, with around 25% seen just once and roughly 0.013% held by the top ten. Trimming removed 2 bases from V and 4 bases from J; junction bases left unmatched: 13. The CDR3 runs to 16 residues. Germline V lookup: CDR1 GTSNPN, CDR2 SVGIG (reference sequence). This clone was observed a few times. Its target is unknown. The sequencing input was naive CD4+ T cells from blood. The gene calls are TRBV30 and TRBJ1-2, with 7 positions matching TRBD1. The receptor comes from a woman aged 25 to 39 with type 1 diabetes. The DNA for the CDR3 is TGTGCCTGGAGTACAGGGACAGCCTCCGAGGGCTATGGCTACACCTTC. Translating gives CAWSTGTASEGYGYTF.